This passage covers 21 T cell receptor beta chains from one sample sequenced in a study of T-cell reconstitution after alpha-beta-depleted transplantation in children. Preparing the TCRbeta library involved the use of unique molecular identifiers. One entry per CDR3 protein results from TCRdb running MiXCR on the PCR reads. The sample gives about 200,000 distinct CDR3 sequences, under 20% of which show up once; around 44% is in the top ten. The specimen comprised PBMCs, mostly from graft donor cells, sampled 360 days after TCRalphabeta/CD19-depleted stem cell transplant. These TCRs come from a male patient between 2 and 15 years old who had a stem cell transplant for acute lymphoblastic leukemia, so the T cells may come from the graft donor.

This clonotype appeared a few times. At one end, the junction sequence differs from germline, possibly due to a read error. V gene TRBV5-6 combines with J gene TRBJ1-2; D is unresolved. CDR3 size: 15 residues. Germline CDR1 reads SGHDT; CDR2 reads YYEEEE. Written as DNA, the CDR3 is TGTGCCAGCAGCTTGGATCACTCTCGGTTCTATGGTTACACCTTC. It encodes CASSLDHSRFYGYTF.

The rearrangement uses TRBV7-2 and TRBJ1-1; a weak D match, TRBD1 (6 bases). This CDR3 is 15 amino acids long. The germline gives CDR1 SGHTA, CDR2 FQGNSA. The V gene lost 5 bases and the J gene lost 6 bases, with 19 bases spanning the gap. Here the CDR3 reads CASSAAPGARSEAFF. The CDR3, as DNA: TGTGCCAGCAGCGCAGCGCCGGGGGCTAGGTCTGAAGCTTTCTTT.

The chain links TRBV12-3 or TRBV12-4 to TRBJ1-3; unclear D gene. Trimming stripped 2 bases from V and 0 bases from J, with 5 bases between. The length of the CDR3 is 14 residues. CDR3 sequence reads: CASSLSASGNTIYF. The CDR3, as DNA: TGTGCCAGCAGTTTATCTGCCTCTGGAAACACCATATATTTT.

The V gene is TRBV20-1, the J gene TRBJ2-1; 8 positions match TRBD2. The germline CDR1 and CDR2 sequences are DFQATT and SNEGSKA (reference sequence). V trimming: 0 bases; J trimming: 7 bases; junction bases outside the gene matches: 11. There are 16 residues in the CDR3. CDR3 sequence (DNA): TGCAGTGCTAGAGATAGGGGACTAGGTAATATGAATGAGCAGTTCTTC. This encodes CSARDRGLGNMNEQFF.

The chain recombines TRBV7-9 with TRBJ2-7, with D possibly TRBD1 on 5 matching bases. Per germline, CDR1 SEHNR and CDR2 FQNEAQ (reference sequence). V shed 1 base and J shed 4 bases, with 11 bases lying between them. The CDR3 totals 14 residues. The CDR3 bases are TGTGCCAGCAGCTTAGGTGCGGCAGGGTACGAGCAGTACTTC. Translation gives CASSLGAAGYEQYF.

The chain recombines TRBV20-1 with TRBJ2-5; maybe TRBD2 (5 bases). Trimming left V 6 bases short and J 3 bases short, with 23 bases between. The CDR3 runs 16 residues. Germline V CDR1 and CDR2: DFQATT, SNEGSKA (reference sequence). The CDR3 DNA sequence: TGCAGTGCAGGCGGTGGCAGCGGAGCTAGGAAAGAGACCCAGTACTTC. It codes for CSAGGGSGARKETQYF.

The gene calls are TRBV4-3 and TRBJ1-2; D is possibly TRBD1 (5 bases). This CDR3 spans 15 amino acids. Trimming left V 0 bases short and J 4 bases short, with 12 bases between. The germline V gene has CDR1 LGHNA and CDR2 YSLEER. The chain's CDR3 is CASSQDSGNFYGYTF. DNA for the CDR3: TGCGCCAGCAGCCAAGATTCAGGGAACTTCTATGGCTACACCTTC.

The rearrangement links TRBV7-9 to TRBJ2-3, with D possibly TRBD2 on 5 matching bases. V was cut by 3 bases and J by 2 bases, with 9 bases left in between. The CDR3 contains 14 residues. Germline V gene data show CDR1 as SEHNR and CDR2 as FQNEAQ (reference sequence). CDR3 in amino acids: CASSFETNTDTQYF. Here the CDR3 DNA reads TGTGCCAGCAGCTTCGAGACTAACACAGATACGCAGTATTTT.

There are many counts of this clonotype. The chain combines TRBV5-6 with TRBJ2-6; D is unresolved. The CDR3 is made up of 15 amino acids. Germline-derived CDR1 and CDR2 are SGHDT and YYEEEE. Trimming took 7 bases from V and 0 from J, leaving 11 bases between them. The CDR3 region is CASRVGYSGANVLTF. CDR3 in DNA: TGTGCCAGCCGGGTGGGGTACTCTGGGGCCAACGTCCTGACTTTC.

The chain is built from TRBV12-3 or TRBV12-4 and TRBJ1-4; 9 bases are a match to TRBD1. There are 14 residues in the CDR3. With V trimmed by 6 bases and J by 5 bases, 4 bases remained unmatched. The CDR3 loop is CASRQGQGNEKLFF. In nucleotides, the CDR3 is TGTGCCAGCAGACAGGGACAGGGCAATGAAAAACTGTTTTTT.

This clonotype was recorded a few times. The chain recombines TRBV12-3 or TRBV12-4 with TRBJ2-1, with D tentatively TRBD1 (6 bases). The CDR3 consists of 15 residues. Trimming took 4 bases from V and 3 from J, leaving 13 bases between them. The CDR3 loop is CASSSRGPNYNEQFF. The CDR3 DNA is TGTGCCAGCAGTTCCAGGGGTCCCAACTACAATGAGCAGTTCTTC.

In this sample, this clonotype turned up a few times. The CDR3 DNA is TGCAGTGCTAAGCTTCCGACCGGCTCCTCCTACGAGCAGTACTTC. Residues: CSAKLPTGSSYEQYF. The chain has TRBV20-1 and TRBJ2-7, with D hard to call. Germline V gene lookup returns CDR1 DFQATT and CDR2 SNEGSKA (reference sequence). The CDR3 sequence is 15 residues long. Trimming removed 4 bases from V and 0 bases from J, with 16 bases in between.

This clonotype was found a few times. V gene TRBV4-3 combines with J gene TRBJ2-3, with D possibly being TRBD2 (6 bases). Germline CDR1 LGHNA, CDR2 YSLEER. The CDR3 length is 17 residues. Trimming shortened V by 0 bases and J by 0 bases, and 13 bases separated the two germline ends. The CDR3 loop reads CASSQDAPLASTDTQYF. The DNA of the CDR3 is TGCGCCAGCAGCCAAGATGCCCCACTAGCTAGCACAGATACGCAGTATTTT.

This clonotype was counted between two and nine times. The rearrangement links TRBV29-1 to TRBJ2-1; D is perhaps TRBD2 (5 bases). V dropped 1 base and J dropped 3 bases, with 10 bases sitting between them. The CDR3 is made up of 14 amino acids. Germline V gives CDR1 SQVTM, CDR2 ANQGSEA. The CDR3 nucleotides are TGCAGCGTTGAAGGAGGAGGCAGCTACAATGAGCAGTTCTTC. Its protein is CSVEGGGSYNEQFF.

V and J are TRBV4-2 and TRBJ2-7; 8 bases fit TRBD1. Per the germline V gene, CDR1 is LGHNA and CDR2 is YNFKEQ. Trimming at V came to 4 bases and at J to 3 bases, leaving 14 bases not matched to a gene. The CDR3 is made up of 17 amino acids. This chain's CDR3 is CASSRETGGCGNYEQYF. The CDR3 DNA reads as TGTGCCAGCAGCCGGGAAACAGGGGGGTGTGGGAACTACGAGCAGTACTTC.

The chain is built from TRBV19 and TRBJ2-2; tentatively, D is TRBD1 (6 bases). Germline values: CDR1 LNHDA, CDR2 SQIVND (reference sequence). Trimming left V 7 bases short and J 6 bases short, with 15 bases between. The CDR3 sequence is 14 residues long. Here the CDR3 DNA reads TGTGCCAGTAACAACAGGGAAGTTGCCGGGGAGCTGTTTTTT. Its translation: CASNNREVAGELFF.

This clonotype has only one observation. CDR3 DNA sequence: TGTGCCAGCAGCTTACCACTAGCGGGAGGGCCCTACGAGCAGTACTTC. Translation: CASSLPLAGGPYEQYF. The chain uses TRBV7-2 and TRBJ2-7; 13 bases are a match to TRBD2. The CDR3 spans 16 residues. The germline V gene has CDR1 SGHTA and CDR2 FQGNSA. V gave up 2 bases and J gave up 2 bases; unmatched junction bases: 3.

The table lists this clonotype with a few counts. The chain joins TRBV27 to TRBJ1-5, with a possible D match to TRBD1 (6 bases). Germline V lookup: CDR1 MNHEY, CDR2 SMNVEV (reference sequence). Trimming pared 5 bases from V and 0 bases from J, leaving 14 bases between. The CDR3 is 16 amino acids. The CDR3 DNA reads TGTGCCAGCAGTCCCCGGACAGACCCTAGCAATCAGCCCCAGCATTTT. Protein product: CASSPRTDPSNQPQHF.

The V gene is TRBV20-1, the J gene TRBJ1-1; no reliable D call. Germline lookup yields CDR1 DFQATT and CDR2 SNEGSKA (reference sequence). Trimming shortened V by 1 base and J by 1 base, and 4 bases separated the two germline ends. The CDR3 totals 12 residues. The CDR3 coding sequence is TGCAGTGCTAGAGCGGGGAACACTGAAGCTTTCTTT. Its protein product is CSARAGNTEAFF.

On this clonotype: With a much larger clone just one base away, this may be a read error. The chain's CDR3 is CASSPTSQETQYF. The CDR3 coding sequence is TGCGCCAGCAGCCCCACCAGCCAAGAGACCCAGTACTTC. The chain carries TRBV5-1 and TRBJ2-5; no firm D call. CDR1 and CDR2 (germline): SGHRS, YFSETQ. Trimming removed 4 bases from V and 1 base from J, with 8 bases in between. There are 13 residues in the CDR3.

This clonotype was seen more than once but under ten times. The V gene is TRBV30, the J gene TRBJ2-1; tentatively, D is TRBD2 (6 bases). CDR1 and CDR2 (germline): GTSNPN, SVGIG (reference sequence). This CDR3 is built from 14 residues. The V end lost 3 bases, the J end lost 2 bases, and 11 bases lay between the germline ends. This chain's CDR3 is CAWSGGDAYNEQFF. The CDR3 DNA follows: TGTGCCTGGAGCGGGGGTGACGCCTACAATGAGCAGTTCTTC.